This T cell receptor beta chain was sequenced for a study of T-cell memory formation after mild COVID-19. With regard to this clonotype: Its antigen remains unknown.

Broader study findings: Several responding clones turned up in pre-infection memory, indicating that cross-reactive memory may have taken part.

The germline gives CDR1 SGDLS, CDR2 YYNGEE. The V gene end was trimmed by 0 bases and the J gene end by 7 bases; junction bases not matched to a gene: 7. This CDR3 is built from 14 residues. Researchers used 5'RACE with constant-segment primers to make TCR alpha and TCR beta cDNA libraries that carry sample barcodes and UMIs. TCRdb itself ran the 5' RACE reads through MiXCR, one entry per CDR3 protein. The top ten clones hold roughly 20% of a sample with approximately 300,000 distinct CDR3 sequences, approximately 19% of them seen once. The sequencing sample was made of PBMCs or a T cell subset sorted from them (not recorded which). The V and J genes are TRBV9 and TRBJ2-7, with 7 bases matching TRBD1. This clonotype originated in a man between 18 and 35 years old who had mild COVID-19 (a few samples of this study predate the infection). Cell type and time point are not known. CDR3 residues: CASSVEGQMEEQYF. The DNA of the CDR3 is TGTGCCAGCAGCGTAGAGGGACAGATGGAGGAGCAGTACTTC.